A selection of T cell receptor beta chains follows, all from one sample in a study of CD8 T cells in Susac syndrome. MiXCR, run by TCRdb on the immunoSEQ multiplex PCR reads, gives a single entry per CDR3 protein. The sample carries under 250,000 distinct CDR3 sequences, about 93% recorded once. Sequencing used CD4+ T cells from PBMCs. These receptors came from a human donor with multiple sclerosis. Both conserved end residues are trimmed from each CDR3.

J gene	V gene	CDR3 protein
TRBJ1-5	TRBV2	ASSGGQGDQPQH
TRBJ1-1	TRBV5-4	ASSSPGRLRNTEAF
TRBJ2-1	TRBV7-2	ASSSWGQGARNEQF
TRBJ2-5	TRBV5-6	ASSLVKKTQY
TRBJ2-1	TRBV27	ASRPTGAAAYNEQF
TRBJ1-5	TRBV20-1	SAPGTGASNQPQH
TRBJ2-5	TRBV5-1	ASSLKFREGEETQY
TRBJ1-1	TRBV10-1	ASSEAGENTEAF
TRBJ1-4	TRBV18	ASSPPNEKLF
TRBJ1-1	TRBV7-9	ASTGPGTEAF
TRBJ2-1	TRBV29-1	SVDYREYSYNEQF
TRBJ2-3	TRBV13	ASSSWLSSGPAADTQY
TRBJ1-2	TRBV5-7	ASSRHLIRVYGYT
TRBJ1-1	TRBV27	ASSLGLNTEAF
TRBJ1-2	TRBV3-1	ASSRGWDDGYT
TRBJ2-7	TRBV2	ASRRTGGDYEQY
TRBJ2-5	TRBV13	ASSLRRTPQETQY
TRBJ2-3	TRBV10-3	AISEGGHDTDTQY
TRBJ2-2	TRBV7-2	ASSQRGQVNTGELF
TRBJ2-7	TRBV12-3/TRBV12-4	ASSLAGRGRGEQY
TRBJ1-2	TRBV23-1	ASPRSPYYGYT
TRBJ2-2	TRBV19	ASSPVAHTGELF
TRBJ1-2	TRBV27	ASSLLGAGGYT
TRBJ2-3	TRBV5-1	ASSLGQQQDTQY
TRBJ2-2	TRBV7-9	ASSPIPRGTGELF
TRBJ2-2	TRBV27	ASSTQTRLSGELF
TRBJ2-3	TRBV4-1	ASRSTFTDTQY
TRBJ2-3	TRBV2	ASSERDRGTDTQY
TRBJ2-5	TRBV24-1	ATSDWDRGGETQY
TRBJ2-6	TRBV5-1	ASSLRAGPGANVLT
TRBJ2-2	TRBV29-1	SFSGLAGSGELF
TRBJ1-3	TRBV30	AWKEGDRSGNTIY
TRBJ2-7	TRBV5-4	ASSVQGGYEQY
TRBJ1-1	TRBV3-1	ASSPPRTGAGEAF
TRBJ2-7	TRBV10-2	ASSDRDSYEQY
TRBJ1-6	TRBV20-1	SARASSYNSPLH
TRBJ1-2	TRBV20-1	SAQPRRGYGYT
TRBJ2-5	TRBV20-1	SAGTTEETQY
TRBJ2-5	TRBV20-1	SARDWETQY
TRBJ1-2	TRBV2	ASSDGRLSGYT
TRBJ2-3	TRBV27	ASSLTGTDTDTQY
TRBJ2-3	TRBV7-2	ASSYHQRTGTDTQY
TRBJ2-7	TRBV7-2	ASSRTSGGDYEQY
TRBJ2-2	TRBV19	ASSIRTGLNTGELF
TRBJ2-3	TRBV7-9	ASQIGQGGTDTQY
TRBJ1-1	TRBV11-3	ASSLVSNEAF
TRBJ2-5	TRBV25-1	ASSESVGWETQY
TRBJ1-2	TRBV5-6	ASSLGSWGNYGYT
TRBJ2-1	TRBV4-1	ASSQWVGISSYNEQF
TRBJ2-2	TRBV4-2	ASSLGTFGELF
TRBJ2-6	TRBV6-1	ASSEGQGAFGANVLT
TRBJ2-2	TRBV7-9	ASSLGDIGTGELF
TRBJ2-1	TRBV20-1	SASGLAVANEQF
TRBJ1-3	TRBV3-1	ASSQGMNIGRNTIY
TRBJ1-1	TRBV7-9	ASSYETNTEAF
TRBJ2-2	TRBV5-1	ASSLVQGAAGELF